This T cell receptor (beta chain) was sequenced for a study of PD-1 blockade in classical Hodgkin lymphoma (dated by TCRdb to 2018 to 2021). A note on the overall study: Nivolumab dosing was 3 mg/kg intravenously every 2 weeks, continuing until either disease progression or unacceptable toxicity. To define a peripheral blood immune signature of response to PD-1 blockade in classical Hodgkin lymphoma, the study combined TCR beta sequencing with CyTOF. The paper as a whole reports these results and caveats: Diversity was lower in patients who began nivolumab less than 1 year after ASCT, so these patients were left out of later analyses to avoid confounding by immune reconstitution. Baseline TCR diversity was reported as lower in newly diagnosed patients than in healthy donors, and lower still in relapsed/refractory patients. By C4D1, a significant rise was seen in CD4+ TCR diversity but not in CD8+ TCR diversity (p=0.0027 vs p=0.16), and the rise was most apparent among complete responders (p=0.02). The study was restricted to a single clinical trial cohort, and the causes of repertoire differences, possibly disease activity or prior therapy, were left undefined. Among trial patients, those achieving complete response had baseline diversity similar to that of newly diagnosed patients, while diversity was significantly lower in partial responders and progressors.

Genomic DNA was isolated using the Qiagen DNeasy kit from unsorted PBMCs as well as from negatively selected CD4+ and CD8+ fractions. TCR beta CDR3 regions were amplified by immunoSEQ multiplex PCR using primers annealing to V and J segments. A synthetic immune receptor repertoire was used to minimize amplification bias, and any remaining bias was removed computationally after sequencing. The authors' pipeline ran thus. Custom Python scripts were used to quantify repertoire diversity as the Shannon entropy index. Unsorted, CD4+ and CD8+ repertoires were analyzed separately, except for combined analyses in which CD4+ and CD8+ sequences were merged in silico. Clonal expansion was defined as a frequency increase of at least 2-fold after treatment compared with C1D1, and clones undetected at baseline were assigned a pseudocount of 0.5. Clones with 0 or 1 copy at C1D1 were classified as singleton clones, and clones with 2 or more copies were classified as non-singleton clones. Clones expanded in unsorted samples were labelled as CD4+, CD8+ or unknown by matching protein sequences in sorted samples from the same patient. Wilcoxon tests were applied to paired samples to test diversity changes from C1D1 to C4D1. TCRdb stores this immuneACCESS table with in-frame sequences only. Part of the clones is absent; in the studies checked, under half of the shortfall reflects unresolved V genes, and no reason is known for the rest. V and J calls and clone size come straight from that table; D and trimming were deduced from the DNA. The table for this sample lists about 19,000 clones; approximately 82% of them were counted only once. The ten top clones hold more than 2.5% of the sample.

In the case of this clone: Its specific antigen is unknown. No base qualities exist here, and no much larger clone lies one base off it.

The meaning of the sample's time point label: cycle 4 day 1 (C4D1), after 5 to 7 weeks of nivolumab. All trial patients had relapsed after autologous stem cell transplantation, with cohorts A, B and C differing in prior brentuximab vedotin exposure. Magnetic negative selection with a Miltenyi CD4+ T cell isolation kit was used to purify CD4+ T cells from thawed PBMCs. The trial cohort included 55 to 65 patients with relapsed/refractory classical Hodgkin lymphoma, and each patient had a best overall response of complete response, partial response or progressive disease. Single-agent nivolumab was administered to trial patients in the multi-cohort phase II CheckMate 205 trial. Best overall response was determined by an independent review committee according to the 2007 International Working Group response criteria. Trial PBMCs were collected just before the start of nivolumab (C1D1) and during therapy at cycle 2 day 1 and cycle 4 day 1. Peripheral blood was collected in 8 mL Vacutainer Cell Preparation Tubes, from which PBMCs were isolated by centrifugation and then cryopreserved. Purified CD4+ and CD8+ fractions were prepared only for cases in which an additional PBMC sample was available. Magnetically labelled cells were depleted on LS columns in a quadroMACS separator, and the flow-through was collected as the purified fraction.

Inclusive of the bounding cysteine and phenylalanine, the CDR3 is 13 residues long. Only CDR3 DNA is held: 39 bases, read in frame from base 1. For CDR1 and CDR2, the germline V gene lists ENHRY and SYGVKD. V loses 0 bases of germline sequence and J loses 4 bases, and the interval between the two ends is 6 bases. The TCR was taken from a human donor with classical Hodgkin lymphoma. This sample comprised CD4+ T cells from blood, obtained before the fourth cycle of nivolumab. Recombination joined TRBV10-3 with TRBJ1-1; TRBD1 is a weak D gene call, 5 bases matching. The CDR3 region reads CAISESRVTEAFF. The sequenced DNA is TGTGCCATCAGTGAGTCCAGGGTCACTGAAGCTTTCTTT.